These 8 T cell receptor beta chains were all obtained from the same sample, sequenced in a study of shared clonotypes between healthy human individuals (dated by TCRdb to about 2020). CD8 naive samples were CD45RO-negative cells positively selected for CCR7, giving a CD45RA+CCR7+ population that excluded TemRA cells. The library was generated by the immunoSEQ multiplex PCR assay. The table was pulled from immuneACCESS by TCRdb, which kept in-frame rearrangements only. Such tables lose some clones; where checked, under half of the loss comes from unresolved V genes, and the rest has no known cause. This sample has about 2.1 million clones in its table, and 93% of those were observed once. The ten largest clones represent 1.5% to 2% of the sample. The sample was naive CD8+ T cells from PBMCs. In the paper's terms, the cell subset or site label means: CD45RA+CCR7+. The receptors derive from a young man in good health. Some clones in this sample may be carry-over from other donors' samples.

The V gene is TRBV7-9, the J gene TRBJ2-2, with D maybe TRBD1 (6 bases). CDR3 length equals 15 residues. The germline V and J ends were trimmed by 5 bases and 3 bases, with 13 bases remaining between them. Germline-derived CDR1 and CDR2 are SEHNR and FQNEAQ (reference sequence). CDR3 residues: CASSVQGHYTGELFF. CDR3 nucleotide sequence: TGTGCCAGCAGCGTGCAGGGACATTACACCGGGGAGCTGTTTTTT. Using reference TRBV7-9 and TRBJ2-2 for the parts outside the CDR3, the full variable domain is DTGVSQNPRHKITKRGQNVTFRCDPISEHNRLYWYRQTLGQGPEFLTYFQNEAQLEKSRLLSDRFSAERPKGSFSTLEIQRTEQGDSAMYLCASSVQGHYTGELFFGEGSRLTVL.

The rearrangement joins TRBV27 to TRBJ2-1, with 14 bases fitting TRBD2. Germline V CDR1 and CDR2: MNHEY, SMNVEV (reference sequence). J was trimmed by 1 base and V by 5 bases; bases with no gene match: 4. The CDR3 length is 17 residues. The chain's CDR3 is CASSIGTSGRSYNEQFF. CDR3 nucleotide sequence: TGTGCCAGCAGTATAGGGACTAGCGGGAGATCCTACAATGAGCAGTTCTTC.

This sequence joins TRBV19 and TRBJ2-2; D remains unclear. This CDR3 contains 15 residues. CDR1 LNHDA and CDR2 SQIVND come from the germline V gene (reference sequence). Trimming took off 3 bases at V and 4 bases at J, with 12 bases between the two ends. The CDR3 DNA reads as TGTGCCAGTAGTATGTCAGGTGCGAGCACCGGGGAGCTGTTTTTT. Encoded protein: CASSMSGASTGELFF.

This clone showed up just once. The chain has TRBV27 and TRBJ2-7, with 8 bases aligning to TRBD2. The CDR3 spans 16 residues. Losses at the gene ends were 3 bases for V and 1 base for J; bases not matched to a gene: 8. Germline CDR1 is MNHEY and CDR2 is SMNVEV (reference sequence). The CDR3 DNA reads TGTGCCAGCAGTTTTGGCGGGAGGACACTATCCTACGAGCAGTACTTC. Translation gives CASSFGGRTLSYEQYF.

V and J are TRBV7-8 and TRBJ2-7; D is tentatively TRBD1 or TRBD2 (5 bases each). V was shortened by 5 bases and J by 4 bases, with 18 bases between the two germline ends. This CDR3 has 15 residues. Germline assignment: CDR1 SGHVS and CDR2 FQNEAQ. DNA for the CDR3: TGTGCCAGCAGCCGGAGAGGGGAAAGGAGTTACGAGCAGTACTTC. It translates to CASSRRGERSYEQYF.

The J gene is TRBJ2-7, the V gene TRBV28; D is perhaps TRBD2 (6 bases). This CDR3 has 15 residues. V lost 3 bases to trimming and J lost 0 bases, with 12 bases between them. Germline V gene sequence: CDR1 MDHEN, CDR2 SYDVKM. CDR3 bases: TGTGCCAGCAGTTTGTCGACTAGTACCTCCTACGAGCAGTACTTC. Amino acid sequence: CASSLSTSTSYEQYF.

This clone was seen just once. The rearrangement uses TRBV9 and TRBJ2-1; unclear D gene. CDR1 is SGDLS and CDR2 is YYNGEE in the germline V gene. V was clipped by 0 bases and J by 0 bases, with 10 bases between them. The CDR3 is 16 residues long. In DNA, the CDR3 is TGTGCCAGCAGCGTAGTGATTAGCAGCTCCTACAATGAGCAGTTCTTC. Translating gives CASSVVISSSYNEQFF.

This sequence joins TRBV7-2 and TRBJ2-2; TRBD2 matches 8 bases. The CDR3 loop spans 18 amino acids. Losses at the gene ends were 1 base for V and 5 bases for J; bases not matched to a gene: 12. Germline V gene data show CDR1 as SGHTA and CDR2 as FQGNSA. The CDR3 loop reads CASSLVSRGLVSTGELFF. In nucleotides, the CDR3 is TGTGCCAGCAGCTTAGTGTCGAGGGGACTAGTCTCAACCGGGGAGCTGTTTTTT.